The 6 T cell receptor beta chains in this list originate from one sample, sequenced in a study of T cells after yellow fever vaccination. TCRdb ran MiXCR on the 5' RACE reads and lists one entry per CDR3 protein. The sample yields approximately 510,000 distinct CDR3 sequences, 21% seen once. The sequencing used PBMCs, collected roughly 20 days after the first yellow fever vaccination. The receptors originated from a young man who received the YFV17D yellow fever vaccine.

Worth noting for this clonotype: One end of the junction is discordant with germline, which a read error may explain. The genes are TRBV20-1 and TRBJ1-4, with no clear D. Germline V gene data show CDR1 as DFQATT and CDR2 as SNEGSKA (reference sequence). The CDR3 is 12 amino acids. The CDR3 DNA is TGCAGTGCCTTCAAGGCGGGTTTAGGCGGGGTTTTT. Its protein is CSAFKAGLGGVF.

This clonotype was observed a few times. The chain uses TRBV24-1 and TRBJ2-1; D uncertain. V gave up 3 bases and J gave up 4 bases, with 15 bases separating them. Germline V gene data show CDR1 as KGHDR and CDR2 as SFDVKD. The CDR3 has 16 residues. CDR3 nucleotide sequence: TGTGCCACCAGTGATCCCACGGCGGCTAGTTACAATGAGCAGTTCTTC. Translated, it gives CATSDPTAASYNEQFF.

This chain uses TRBV28 with TRBJ2-3; D ambiguous. The germline V and J ends were trimmed by 8 bases and 11 bases, with 23 bases remaining between them. This CDR3 comprises 14 residues. Germline CDR1 is MDHEN and CDR2 is SYDVKM. Here the CDR3 DNA reads TGTGCCAGCGGGCTGCATGGAAAATACCCTAGGCAGTATTTT. It encodes CASGLHGKYPRQYF.

For this clonotype: An end of the junction differs from the germline gene, which may be a read error. The V and J genes are TRBV12-3 or TRBV12-4 and TRBJ1-5, with TRBD1 matching 11 bases. This CDR3 has 14 residues. The CDR3 DNA reads as TGTGCCAGCAGTTGGACAGGGGGCGGAGGGCCCCGGCATTTT. It codes for CASSWTGGGGPRHF.

The V and J genes are TRBV5-1 and TRBJ2-7; D is possibly TRBD1 (6 bases). The CDR3 length is 14 residues. In germline, CDR1 is SGHRS, CDR2 YFSETQ. V lost 0 bases to trimming and J lost 2 bases, with 9 bases between them. The CDR3 reads CASSLGTVPYEQYF. CDR3 DNA sequence: TGCGCCAGCAGCTTGGGGACAGTTCCCTACGAGCAGTACTTC.

The chain has TRBV27 and TRBJ1-2; no clear D gene. V lost 5 bases and J 8 bases, leaving 15 bases between the germline ends. CDR1 is MNHEY and CDR2 is SMNVEV in the germline V gene (reference sequence). This CDR3 has 13 residues. DNA of the CDR3: TGTGCCAGCAGTCCGGACCGGATAGGAGGCTACACCTTC. Its protein product is CASSPDRIGGYTF.